The T cell receptor (beta chain) under discussion was sequenced for a study of shared T cell receptors in the human thymus. Trimming cost V 4 bases and J 3 bases, with 16 bases left between them. Germline CDR1 and CDR2: SNHLY and FYNNEI. The CDR3 has 15 amino acids. Repertoires were generated with immunoSEQ multiplex PCR, while TCRdb's copy carries only in-frame clones and drops some. The sample includes approximately 660,000 clones, 88% of them seen just once. These data are also associated with another study on human thymus T cells. Per that paper: Corrective heart surgery yielded resections, and these provided the thymus tissue.

The sample consisted of thymocytes. This chain joins TRBV2 and TRBJ2-7; tentatively, D is TRBD2 (6 bases). The sequence derives from a boy younger than two with a congenital heart defect. The CDR3 reads CASSGEVDYIYEQYF. The CDR3 DNA follows: TGTGCCAGCAGTGGAGAAGTGGACTATATCTACGAGCAGTACTTC.